A single TCR beta chain is shown here with its context. Its specificity is unknown. Germline V gene lookup returns CDR1 MDHEN and CDR2 SYDVKM. The CDR3 sequence is 12 residues long. Trimming took 6 bases from V and 6 from J, leaving 9 bases between them. This specimen belongs to a study of cytomegalovirus exposure and HLA in healthy donors. Overall study results and limits: At a 0.05 false discovery rate, a later analysis found 18,000 or so TCR beta sequences to be associated with HLA alleles. For TCR beta chains, V- and J-gene trimming was later linked to a missense DCLRE1C variant. Fewer N-insertions than the roughly 670-donor mean were reportedly shown by an Asian-associated ancestry cluster in a later analysis. Some TCR beta chains (around 160 of them) were listed as cytomegalovirus-associated.

Primers: 60 Vbeta forward and 13 Jbeta reverse. The protocol was immunoSEQ multiplex PCR, while the TCRdb copy is restricted to in-frame clones and leaves out a portion. The sample consists of 150,000 to 250,000 clones, 75% to 85% of them appearing once. Sequencing used PBMCs. The rearrangement links TRBV28 to TRBJ1-5, with D maybe TRBD1 (5 bases). The clonotype was recovered from a woman aged 50 to 60 in good health and CMV-seronegative. CDR3 nucleotide sequence: TGTGCCAGCAGCTTCACAGGTCAGCCCCAGCATTTT. This encodes CASSFTGQPQHF.